These 12 T cell receptor beta chains were all obtained from the same sample, sequenced in a study of cytomegalovirus exposure and HLA in healthy donors (dated by TCRdb to the late 2010s). To prepare the library, the immunoSEQ multiplex PCR assay was applied. For the multiplex PCR, a mixture combining 60 forward primers for TCR Vbeta segments and 13 reverse primers for TCR Jbeta segments was used. The table was pulled from immuneACCESS by TCRdb, which kept in-frame rearrangements only. Such tables lose some clones; where checked, under half of the loss comes from unresolved V genes, and the rest has no known cause. Recorded for this sample are around 100,000 clones; around 80% of them occurred a single time. Approximately 5.3% of the sample comes from the top ten. The source material was PBMCs. Receptor source: a female donor in good health and CMV-seropositive.

The genes are TRBV19 and TRBJ2-1; 8 positions match TRBD1. After removal of 4 bases from V and 3 bases from J, the junction contained 2 bases not matched to a gene. Germline CDR1 reads LNHDA; CDR2 reads SQIVND (reference sequence). The CDR3 totals 14 residues. This chain's CDR3 is CASSTGGNYNEQFF. The CDR3 DNA sequence: TGTGCCAGTAGTACAGGGGGCAACTACAATGAGCAGTTCTTC.

The V call is TRBV19, the J call TRBJ2-7; perhaps TRBD2 as D (6 bases). V was shortened by 4 bases and J by 5 bases, with 21 bases between the two germline ends. The germline CDR1 and CDR2 sequences are LNHDA and SQIVND (reference sequence). The CDR3 spans 16 residues. CDR3 in amino acids: CASSSYGGVVSDEQYF. DNA for the CDR3: TGTGCCAGTAGTAGTTACGGGGGAGTGGTCTCGGACGAGCAGTACTTC.

This clone is a singleton in its sample. The CDR3 region is CASSLGASGSHEQFF. The DNA of the CDR3 is TGTGCCAGCAGCTTAGGGGCTAGCGGGAGTCATGAGCAGTTCTTC. The chain uses TRBV7-9 and TRBJ2-1; TRBD2 matches 10 bases. Germline values: CDR1 SEHNR, CDR2 FQNEAQ (reference sequence). This CDR3 is built from 15 residues. V gave up 1 base and J gave up 8 bases; unmatched junction bases: 5.

This clone has more than one count but fewer than ten. The chain employs TRBV28 and TRBJ2-3, with 8 bases that match TRBD2. V trimming: 4 bases; J trimming: 0 bases; junction bases outside the gene matches: 6. Per germline, CDR1 MDHEN and CDR2 SYDVKM. The CDR3 has 16 residues. CDR3 nucleotide sequence: TGTGCCAGCAGTTCGACTAGCGCTATTAGCACAGATACGCAGTATTTT. This translates into CASSSTSAISTDTQYF.

The rearrangement joins TRBV7-9 to TRBJ1-2; D is unresolved. Trimming took 5 bases from V and 6 from J, leaving 13 bases between them. This CDR3 region has 13 residues. Per the germline V gene, CDR1 is SEHNR and CDR2 is FQNEAQ (reference sequence). The CDR3 DNA is TGTGCCAGCAGCCCCCGGGAGGTAAATGGCTACACCTTC. Translated: CASSPREVNGYTF. Full variable domain (outside the CDR3, taken from reference TRBV7-9 and TRBJ1-2): DTGVSQNPRHKITKRGQNVTFRCDPISEHNRLYWYRQTLGQGPEFLTYFQNEAQLEKSRLLSDRFSAERPKGSFSTLEIQRTEQGDSAMYLCASSPREVNGYTFGSGTRLTVV.

Regarding this clone: At one end, the junction sequence differs from germline, possibly due to a read error. This sample includes further DNA sequences coding for the same CDR3. The chain uses TRBV15 and TRBJ2-7; 9 bases are shared with TRBD2. CDR3 length: 15 residues. Germline V CDR1 and CDR2: LNHNV, YYDKDF (reference sequence). CDR3 sequence reads: CATSREGTSPYEQYF. The CDR3 DNA follows: TGTGCCACTAGCAGAGAGGGGACTAGCCCCTACGAGCAGTACTTC.

This clone has more than one count but fewer than ten. The chain uses TRBV7-8 and TRBJ2-5; tentatively, D is TRBD2 (5 bases). Germline CDR1 SGHVS, CDR2 FQNEAQ. CDR3 length: 15 residues. The V end lost 2 bases, the J end lost 1 base, and 11 bases lay between the germline ends. CDR3 loop: CASSLNRGSQETQYF. The CDR3, as DNA: TGTGCCAGCAGCTTAAATCGGGGTTCCCAAGAGACCCAGTACTTC.

The J gene is TRBJ2-5, the V gene TRBV19, with unresolved D. Germline V gene sequence: CDR1 LNHDA, CDR2 SQIVND (reference sequence). The ends were cut back, 3 bases at V and 7 bases at J, with 12 bases in the middle. The CDR3 is 13 residues long. The CDR3 loop is CASSIQARGTQYF. The CDR3 nucleotides read TGTGCCAGTAGTATCCAAGCGCGTGGGACCCAGTACTTC.

This chain joins TRBV18 and TRBJ2-7, with 8 bases aligning to TRBD2. V trimming: 3 bases; J trimming: 5 bases; junction bases outside the gene matches: 9. The CDR3 runs 15 residues. CDR1 and CDR2 (germline): KGHSH, LQKENI. The CDR3 here is CASSPKLAAMNEQYF. CDR3 DNA: TGTGCCAGCTCACCCAAACTAGCGGCTATGAACGAGCAGTACTTC.

The chain is built from TRBV9 and TRBJ1-3; TRBD1 matches at 7 bases. This CDR3 comprises 18 residues. Germline values: CDR1 SGDLS, CDR2 YYNGEE. Losses at the gene ends were 0 bases for V and 0 bases for J; bases not matched to a gene: 9. The CDR3 DNA reads TGTGCCAGCAGCGTAGGTCCCGGACAGGCGATCTCTGGAAACACCATATATTTT. Amino acids: CASSVGPGQAISGNTIYF. Filled out from reference TRBV9 and TRBJ1-3, the complete variable domain reads DSGVTQTPKHLITATGQRVTLRCSPRSGDLSVYWYQQSLDQGLQFLIQYYNGEERAKGNILERFSAQQFPDLHSELNLSSLELGDSALYFCASSVGPGQAISGNTIYFGEGSWLTVV.

In this sample, this clone turned up a few times. The chain links TRBV27 to TRBJ1-1; TRBD1 aligns across 7 bases. With 0 bases clipped from V and 1 base from J, the junction kept 2 bases outside the gene matches. The CDR3 loop spans 15 amino acids. Germline V gene lookup returns CDR1 MNHEY and CDR2 SMNVEV (reference sequence). The DNA of the CDR3 is TGTGCCAGCAGTTTATCCCCAGGGGGGAACACTGAAGCTTTCTTT. Its protein is CASSLSPGGNTEAFF.

This clone was seen a few times. V and J are TRBV6-1 and TRBJ2-7, with 11 nucleotides matching TRBD1. The V gene's germline CDR1 is MNHNS and CDR2 SASEGT. V was pared by 4 bases and J by 4 bases, with 3 bases of the junction left unmatched. The CDR3 covers 14 residues. The CDR3 DNA sequence: TGTGCCAGCAGTGCGGGGACAGGGGGATACGAGCAGTACTTC. Amino acids: CASSAGTGGYEQYF.